This T cell receptor beta chain was identified in a study of identical twins. This CDR3 has 16 amino acids. Deletions cut 6 bases from V and 2 bases from J, with 20 bases between. Germline V CDR1 and CDR2: MNHEY, SMNVEV (reference sequence). This clonotype has just a few counts. It was template switching that added a universal primer site, and there were unique molecular identifiers on the cDNA. A single record per CDR3 protein comes from TCRdb applying MiXCR to the 5' RACE reads. The table includes about 530,000 distinct CDR3 sequences, 20% to 25% detected once. The data were also submitted as part of a second study, on yellow fever vaccine responses in identical twins.

The sequenced sample consisted of CD4+ T cells sorted from blood. The receptor's source is a young woman in good health. The J gene is TRBJ2-7, the V gene TRBV27; the D gene could be TRBD1 or TRBD2 (5 bases each). This CDR3 reads CASSRSTGPLAYEQYF. CDR3 nucleotide sequence: TGTGCCAGCAGCCGGTCCACGGGGCCCTTGGCCTACGAGCAGTACTTC.